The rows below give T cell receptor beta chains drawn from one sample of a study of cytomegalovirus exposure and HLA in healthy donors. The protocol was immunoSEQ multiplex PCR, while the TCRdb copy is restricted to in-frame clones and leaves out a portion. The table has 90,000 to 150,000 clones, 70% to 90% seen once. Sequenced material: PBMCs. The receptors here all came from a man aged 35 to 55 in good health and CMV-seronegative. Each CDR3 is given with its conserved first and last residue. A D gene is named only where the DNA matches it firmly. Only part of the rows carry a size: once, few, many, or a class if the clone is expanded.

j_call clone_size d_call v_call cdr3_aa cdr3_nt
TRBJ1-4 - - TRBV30 CACYGRRTNEKLFF TGTGCCTGTTACGGCCGGAGGACTAATGAAAAACTGTTTTTT
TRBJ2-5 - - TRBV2 CASAERRQETQYF TGTGCCAGCGCGGAGCGGCGACAAGAGACCCAGTACTTC
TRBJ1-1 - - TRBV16 CASSQVVRNTEAFF TGTGCCAGCAGCCAAGTCGTCCGTAACACTGAAGCTTTCTTT
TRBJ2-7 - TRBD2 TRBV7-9 CASSSYRGTSGDPYEQYF TGTGCCAGCAGCTCTTATCGGGGGACTAGCGGGGACCCCTACGAGCAGTACTTC
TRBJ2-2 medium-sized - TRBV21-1 CARVDLVGDTGELFF TGTGCCAGAGTGGACCTGGTGGGAGACACCGGGGAGCTGTTTTTT
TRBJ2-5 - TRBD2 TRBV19 CASQSTSGRLETQYF TGTGCCAGCCAATCGACTAGCGGGAGGTTGGAGACCCAGTACTTC
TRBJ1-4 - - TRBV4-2 CASSPEGTTNEKLFF TGTGCCAGCAGCCCCGAGGGAACAACTAATGAAAAACTGTTTTTT
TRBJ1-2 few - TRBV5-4 CASSPGEALYGYTF TGTGCCAGCAGCCCCGGGGAGGCCCTCTATGGCTACACCTTC
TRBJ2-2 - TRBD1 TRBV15 CATSSQGAGTGELFF TGTGCCACCAGCAGTCAGGGGGCGGGCACCGGGGAGCTGTTTTTT
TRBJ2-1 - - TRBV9 CASSVGEEGGFYNEQFF TGTGCCAGCAGCGTCGGAGAAGAGGGGGGGTTTTACAATGAGCAGTTCTTC
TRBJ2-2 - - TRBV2 CASIRGQTNTGELFF TGTGCCAGCATCCGAGGGCAGACGAACACCGGGGAGCTGTTTTTT
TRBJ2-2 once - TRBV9 CASSVAGQGYTGELFF TGTGCCAGCAGCGTAGCTGGCCAGGGTTACACCGGGGAGCTGTTTTTT
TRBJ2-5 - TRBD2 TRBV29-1 CSVYPSGSETQYF TGCAGCGTTTACCCTAGCGGCTCGGAGACCCAGTACTTC
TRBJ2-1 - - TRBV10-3 CAISGRPGQPSSYNEQFF TGTGCCATCAGTGGACGTCCCGGACAGCCGAGCTCCTACAATGAGCAGTTCTTC
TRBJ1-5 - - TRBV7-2 CASSVLTDSNQPQHF TGTGCCAGCAGCGTGCTAACAGATAGCAATCAGCCCCAGCATTTT
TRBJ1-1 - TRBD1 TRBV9 CASSAGTGGLNTEAFF TGTGCCAGCAGCGCCGGGACAGGGGGCCTAAACACTGAAGCTTTCTTT
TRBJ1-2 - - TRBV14 CASSPYMRYSGYTF TGTGCCAGCAGCCCCTATATGCGTTATAGTGGCTACACCTTC
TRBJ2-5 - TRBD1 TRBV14 CASSRGTRTGNPHQETQYF TGTGCCAGCAGCCGAGGGACCCGGACAGGGAATCCCCACCAAGAGACCCAGTACTTC
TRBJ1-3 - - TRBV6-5 CASGRSGNTIYF TGTGCCAGCGGGCGCTCTGGAAACACCATATATTTT
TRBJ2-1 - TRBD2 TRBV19 CASSTLLAGVVSEQFF TGTGCCAGTAGTACCTTACTAGCGGGAGTCGTTAGTGAGCAGTTCTTC
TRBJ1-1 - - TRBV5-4 CASSGTGSGTEAFF TGTGCCAGCAGCGGCACAGGCTCGGGCACTGAAGCTTTCTTT
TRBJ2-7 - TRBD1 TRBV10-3 CAISESLQGAGDEQYF TGTGCCATCAGTGAGTCGCTTCAGGGGGCGGGCGACGAGCAGTACTTC
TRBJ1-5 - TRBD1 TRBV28 CASSSGQGARQPQHF TGTGCCAGCAGTTCCGGACAGGGGGCAAGACAGCCCCAGCATTTT
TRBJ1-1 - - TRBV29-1 CSVEAKVGRGRRSEAFF TGCAGCGTTGAAGCGAAGGTAGGCAGGGGACGACGTTCTGAAGCTTTCTTT
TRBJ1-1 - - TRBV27 CASSAVAGAFEAFF TGTGCCAGCAGTGCGGTTGCGGGTGCTTTTGAAGCTTTCTTT
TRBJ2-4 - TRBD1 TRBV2 CASMGRGRGSKNSQYF TGTGCCAGCATGGGCAGGGGGCGCGGATCCAAAAACAGTCAGTACTTC
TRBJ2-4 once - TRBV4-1 CASSQVGTRIQSQYF TGCGCCAGCAGCCAAGTTGGGACACGAATACAATCTCAGTACTTC
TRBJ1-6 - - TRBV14 CASSQRTGGSPLHF TGTGCCAGCAGCCAAAGGACGGGGGGTTCACCCCTCCACTTT
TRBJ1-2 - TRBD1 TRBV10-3 CAISEPQGASMGGYTF TGTGCCATCAGTGAGCCCCAGGGGGCAAGTATGGGTGGCTACACCTTC
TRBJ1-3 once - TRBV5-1 CASSLGTENTIYF TGCGCCAGCAGCTTGGGGACAGAGAACACCATATATTTT
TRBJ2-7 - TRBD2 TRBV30 CAWSVRRTSGPYEQYF TGTGCCTGGAGTGTTAGGAGGACTAGCGGTCCCTACGAGCAGTACTTC
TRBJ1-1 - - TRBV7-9 CASSLASGLNAEAFF TGTGCCAGCAGCTTAGCGTCAGGATTAAACGCTGAAGCTTTCTTT
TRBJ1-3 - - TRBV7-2 CASSSARGNGNTIYF TGTGCCAGCAGCTCCGCGAGAGGGAACGGAAACACCATATATTTT
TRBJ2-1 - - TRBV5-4 CASSLMGSHEQFF TGTGCCAGCAGCCTAATGGGTAGCCATGAGCAGTTCTTC
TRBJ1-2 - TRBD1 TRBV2 CASSTNRGGYGYTF TGTGCCAGCAGTACAAACAGGGGTGGCTATGGCTACACCTTC